The subject of this entry is one TCR beta chain. As defined, naive CD8 cells were CD45RO-negative and positively selected for CCR7, with terminally differentiated effector memory CD45RA+ cells excluded. Profiling relied on immunoSEQ multiplex PCR, and the TCRdb table lists in-frame clones only, not all of them. Here the sample spans millions of clones, about 95% being singletons. The sample belongs to a study of shared clonotypes between healthy human individuals. CDR3 length: 10 amino acids. V was pared by 5 bases and J by 7 bases, with 6 bases between. Germline lookup yields CDR1 SNHLY and CDR2 FYNNEI.

Source material: naive CD8+ T cells sorted from blood. The clonotype was recovered from a young man in good health. The V gene is TRBV2, the J gene TRBJ2-7; D unclear. This CDR3 reads CASSSWEQYF. DNA for the CDR3: TGTGCCAGCAGTTCTTGGGAGCAGTACTTC.